These T cell receptor beta chains were read from a single sample in a study of blood T cell repertoires in COVID-19. Clones were read by immunoSEQ multiplex PCR, and TCRdb kept only the in-frame ones, dropping some. The sample carries about 35,000 clones, about 80% recorded once. Specimen: peripheral blood. The receptors shown here come from a woman aged 70-85 years with acute or convalescent COVID-19. Both conserved end residues are part of each CDR3. The order of the fields is D gene, clone size, V gene, J gene, CDR3 protein, CDR3 DNA. A D gene is named only where the DNA matches it firmly. Clone size appears in some rows only: once, few, many, or a class for an expanded clone.

d_call: TRBD1; clone_size: .; v_call: TRBV10-3; j_call: TRBJ1-2; cdr3_aa: CAIRPGQGRIDIGGYTF; cdr3_nt: TGTGCCATCAGGCCCGGACAGGGACGGATTGACATTGGTGGCTACACCTTC
d_call: TRBD2; clone_size: once; v_call: TRBV5-6; j_call: TRBJ2-5; cdr3_aa: CASSLFVTSGGIKTQYF; cdr3_nt: TGTGCCAGCAGCTTGTTCGTAACTAGCGGGGGGATCAAGACCCAGTACTTC
d_call: .; clone_size: .; v_call: TRBV14; j_call: TRBJ1-2; cdr3_aa: CASSQDYSYGYTF; cdr3_nt: TGTGCCAGCAGCCAAGATTACTCCTATGGCTACACCTTC
d_call: TRBD1; clone_size: .; v_call: TRBV28; j_call: TRBJ2-1; cdr3_aa: CASSVRDRGENEQFF; cdr3_nt: TGTGCCAGCAGTGTCCGGGACAGGGGGGAGAATGAGCAGTTCTTC
d_call: TRBD1; clone_size: .; v_call: TRBV6-5; j_call: TRBJ1-5; cdr3_aa: CASSQQGAWGQPQHF; cdr3_nt: TGTGCCAGCAGTCAACAGGGGGCTTGGGGTCAGCCCCAGCATTTT
d_call: .; clone_size: .; v_call: TRBV6-1; j_call: TRBJ1-5; cdr3_aa: CASSDTGNQPQHF; cdr3_nt: TGTGCCAGCAGTGACACAGGGAATCAGCCCCAGCATTTT
d_call: TRBD1; clone_size: few; v_call: TRBV6-5; j_call: TRBJ1-4; cdr3_aa: CASSYDRVNEKLFF; cdr3_nt: TGTGCCAGCAGTTACGACAGGGTCAATGAAAAACTGTTTTTT
d_call: TRBD1; clone_size: .; v_call: TRBV10-1; j_call: TRBJ2-3; cdr3_aa: CAIMDRGHTDTQYF; cdr3_nt: TGCGCCATCATGGACAGGGGGCATACAGATACGCAGTATTTT
d_call: TRBD1; clone_size: .; v_call: TRBV2; j_call: TRBJ1-3; cdr3_aa: CASRPRQGVGDTIYF; cdr3_nt: TGTGCCAGCAGACCACGACAGGGGGTTGGGGACACCATATATTTT
d_call: .; clone_size: .; v_call: TRBV12-3/TRBV12-4; j_call: TRBJ2-7; cdr3_aa: CASSLAGTGEQYF; cdr3_nt: TGTGCCAGCAGTTTAGCGGGAACAGGCGAGCAGTACTTC
d_call: TRBD2; clone_size: few; v_call: TRBV19; j_call: TRBJ2-7; cdr3_aa: CASSPLLAGEDEQYF; cdr3_nt: TGTGCCAGTAGTCCCCTTCTAGCGGGAGAGGACGAGCAGTACTTC
d_call: .; clone_size: .; v_call: TRBV3-1/TRBV3-2; j_call: TRBJ2-2; cdr3_aa: CASSPFTGELFF; cdr3_nt: TGTGCCAGCAGCCCTTTCACCGGGGAGCTGTTTTTT
d_call: TRBD2; clone_size: .; v_call: TRBV2; j_call: TRBJ2-3; cdr3_aa: CASSTSGRSGENF; cdr3_nt: TGTGCCAGCAGCACTAGCGGGAGGAGTGGGGAGAATTTT
d_call: .; clone_size: .; v_call: TRBV5-8; j_call: TRBJ2-7; cdr3_aa: CASSLLPYRVDYEQYF; cdr3_nt: TGTGCCAGCAGCTTGCTTCCATACAGGGTGGACTACGAGCAGTACTTC
d_call: .; clone_size: .; v_call: TRBV12-3/TRBV12-4; j_call: TRBJ2-7; cdr3_aa: CASSSYHYYEQYF; cdr3_nt: TGTGCCAGCAGTTCCTACCATTACTACGAGCAGTACTTC
d_call: TRBD2; clone_size: .; v_call: TRBV5-4; j_call: TRBJ2-3; cdr3_aa: CASSLGLAGGPADTQYF; cdr3_nt: TGTGCCAGCAGCTTGGGACTAGCGGGAGGGCCAGCAGATACGCAGTATTTT
d_call: TRBD1; clone_size: few; v_call: TRBV7-9; j_call: TRBJ2-1; cdr3_aa: CAITGTGAYNEQFF; cdr3_nt: TGTGCCATCACCGGGACAGGGGCGTACAATGAGCAGTTCTTC
d_call: TRBD1; clone_size: .; v_call: TRBV7-6; j_call: TRBJ1-6; cdr3_aa: CASSPGGGSPLHF; cdr3_nt: TGTGCCAGCAGCCCAGGGGGTGGATCACCCCTCCACTTT
d_call: TRBD1; clone_size: .; v_call: TRBV5-1; j_call: TRBJ1-6; cdr3_aa: CASSLRGTGRLGNSPLHF; cdr3_nt: TGCGCCAGCAGCTTGCGGGGGACAGGGAGATTGGGTAATTCACCCCTCCACTTT
d_call: TRBD2; clone_size: once; v_call: TRBV10-1; j_call: TRBJ2-3; cdr3_aa: CASSESAGTSGTDTQYF; cdr3_nt: TGCGCCAGCAGTGAGTCCGCCGGGACTAGCGGCACAGATACGCAGTATTTT
d_call: TRBD2; clone_size: .; v_call: TRBV4-2; j_call: TRBJ2-1; cdr3_aa: CASSQVAGGVNEQFF; cdr3_nt: TGTGCCAGCAGCCAAGTAGCGGGAGGGGTAAATGAGCAGTTCTTC
d_call: TRBD2; clone_size: few; v_call: TRBV5-6; j_call: TRBJ2-3; cdr3_aa: CASSLLGTSGRDTQYF; cdr3_nt: TGTGCCAGCAGCTTGCTCGGGACTAGCGGGCGAGATACGCAGTATTTT
d_call: .; clone_size: .; v_call: TRBV12-3/TRBV12-4; j_call: TRBJ2-7; cdr3_aa: CASSLLSYEQYF; cdr3_nt: TGTGCCAGCAGTTTACTATCCTACGAGCAGTACTTC
d_call: TRBD1; clone_size: .; v_call: TRBV11-1; j_call: TRBJ1-1; cdr3_aa: CASSLEQGASEAFF; cdr3_nt: TGTGCCAGCAGCTTAGAACAGGGGGCATCTGAAGCTTTCTTT
d_call: TRBD1; clone_size: .; v_call: TRBV7-2; j_call: TRBJ2-7; cdr3_aa: CASSSGQVSSYEQYF; cdr3_nt: TGTGCCAGCAGCTCGGGACAGGTGAGCTCCTACGAGCAGTACTTC
d_call: TRBD1; clone_size: .; v_call: TRBV6-1; j_call: TRBJ2-1; cdr3_aa: CASSDTGGGYNEQFF; cdr3_nt: TGTGCCAGCAGTGATACAGGGGGCGGGTACAATGAGCAGTTCTTC